This T cell receptor (beta chain) was identified in a study of T cells after yellow fever vaccination (dated by TCRdb to about 2019). In terms of the full investigation: The SMART-Seq v4 Ultra Low Input RNA kit was used to prepare libraries from fractions with low cell numbers. To track T-cell clones before and after primary and booster YFV17D yellow fever vaccination, bulk TCR alpha and beta repertoires were sequenced longitudinally. The cohort comprised two healthy male donors, one aged 18 to 30 and one aged 30 to 40 years. Blood was drawn at multiple timepoints before and after primary and secondary immunization, with bulk PBMC replicates and cell subsets isolated.

Reads for this sample came from an Illumina NovaSeq 6000. Synthesis of TCR cDNA relied on 5'RACE template switching, a step that introduced a universal primer site along with unique molecular identifiers. Priming for cDNA synthesis came from both the TCR alpha and TCR beta constant segments. Library amplification used two PCR steps, and the second PCR step added sample barcodes and sequencing adapters. Sequencing of the libraries was done on either Illumina HiSeq 2500 (2x100 bp) or NovaSeq (2x150 bp). The authors' analysis ran thus. MIGEC was used to demultiplex reads and collapse the reads into UMI consensus sequences, and MiXCR was used for V(D)J alignment. Using edgeR on replicate PBMC samples, clonotypes were called vaccine-responding if FDR was below 0.01 and the log2 fold change was above 5 up to day 15. Bulk clonotypes were assigned CD4 or CD8 identity according to which sequenced CD4 or CD8 repertoire held them at higher abundance. TCRdb handled the public reads itself, with Q25 trimming in fastp and clone calling in MiXCR, and kept productive beta chains. Merged by CDR3 protein, the rows form single entries marked with the most common genes and DNA. Clone size and V and J calls follow TCRdb, not the original study. Here the sample has hundreds of thousands of distinct CDR3 sequences; over 3.5% occur a single time. The ten largest clones capture 20% to 25% of the sample.

Sample treatment or condition, as interpreted from the label and publication: live attenuated yellow fever vaccine strain. Two biological replicates of bulk PBMCs were collected at each blood-draw timepoint. PBMCs were isolated from peripheral blood using a standard Ficoll-Paque protocol. RNA was extracted with TriZol from bulk PBMCs, CD4 and CD8 fractions, and dextramer-positive and dextramer-negative fractions. Points the paper makes about the study in general: Compared with the primary T-cell response, the secondary T-cell response was faster but weaker, reaching its peak on day 5 rather than on day 15. A small fraction of clonotypes showed up in both the CD4 and CD8 compartments, probably as a result of convergent recombination. FACS-sorted repertoires could contain abundant contaminating clonotypes from the bulk population, so computational filtering was required. Most clones expanded after primary vaccination were re-detected after the booster (about 96% of CD4 and roughly 87% of CD8), suggesting broad memory maintenance. Only two donors were included in the study, so the extent to which the findings can be generalized is limited.

To note about this clonotype: Its specific antigen is unknown. Within one base of it there is no much larger clone, and no base qualities were kept.

CDR1 and CDR2 were assigned from the germline V gene as SNHLY and FYNNEI. The germline ends are 15 bases apart after V is trimmed by 3 bases and J by 5 bases. The CDR3, from cysteine to phenylalanine, totals 15 residues. Only CDR3 DNA remains: 45 bases, in frame from the first base. This TCR derives from a man between 18 and 29 years old who received the YFV17D yellow fever vaccine. This chain joins TRBV2 to TRBJ2-3; possibly the D gene is TRBD2, per 7 matching bases. The sequenced sample was PBMCs, obtained 5 days after the yellow fever booster vaccination. The DNA reads as follows: TGTGCCAGCAGTGAGGGGGGGCAATGGGGAGATACGCAGTATTTT. Its protein reads: CASSEGGQWGDTQYF.